This TCR beta chain was documented in a study of identical twins. V was pared by 6 bases and J by 3 bases, with 18 bases between. Germline loops: CDR1 MNHEY, CDR2 SMNVEV (reference sequence). The CDR3 length is 16 residues. TCRdb independently ran MiXCR on the 5' RACE reads; one entry per CDR3 protein. The sample records about 730,000 distinct CDR3 sequences, over 20% being singletons. This clonotype was seen more than once but under ten times. Separately, the same data were catalogued under a study of T cells expressing NK-cell markers. This second report adds: The sequencing cohort of eight donors included seven HCMV-seropositive individuals and one seronegative individual.

The chain has TRBV27 and TRBJ1-5; possible D gene TRBD1, 6 bases. The specimen sequenced was PBMCs. The TCR sequence derives from a young woman in good health. The CDR3 reads CASRPYSQGTNQPQHF. Here the CDR3 DNA reads TGTGCCAGCAGGCCCTATTCACAGGGTACCAATCAGCCCCAGCATTTT.